A selection of T cell receptor beta chains follows, all from one sample in a study of cytomegalovirus exposure and HLA in healthy donors. Sequenced by immunoSEQ multiplex PCR; TCRdb stores in-frame clones only, minus some. The data show 160,000 or so clones, with about 80% seen just once and over 0.95% held by the top ten. The sequenced sample consisted of PBMCs. These receptors were obtained from a woman between 50 and 59 years old in good health and CMV-seronegative. The CDR3 runs from the conserved cysteine through the conserved F or W.

length | J | V | CDR3
21 | TRBJ2-3 | TRBV4-2 | CASSHHGLAGGPPTYEYTQYF
16 | TRBJ1-1 | TRBV7-6 | CASSLEPGQGETEAFF
15 | TRBJ1-1 | TRBV6-4 | CASSDSQDMNTEAFF
14 | TRBJ1-5 | TRBV6-6 | CASTSGQGIQPQHF
14 | TRBJ2-5 | TRBV18 | CASSPDRGQETQYF
16 | TRBJ2-1 | TRBV11-2 | CASSSPAERGYNEQFF
12 | TRBJ1-1 | TRBV6-6 | CASSWQGAEAFF
17 | TRBJ2-3 | TRBV4-2 | CASSQGVGLADTDTQYF
14 | TRBJ2-7 | TRBV11-2 | CASSLVQGAHEQYF
16 | TRBJ2-2 | TRBV7-2 | CASSLMSGGARGELFF
13 | TRBJ1-1 | TRBV7-2 | CASSLVYDTEAFF
15 | TRBJ2-1 | TRBV28 | CATVIRGRVLNEQFF
15 | TRBJ2-5 | TRBV12-5 | CASGTGWAAHETQYF
16 | TRBJ1-4 | TRBV5-1 | CASSSVGTGGREKLFF
14 | TRBJ2-1 | TRBV19 | CASQRGSPYNEQFF
16 | TRBJ2-2 | TRBV5-1 | CATSDPGQGLNGELFF
10 | TRBJ1-2 | TRBV28 | CASGSSGYTF
14 | TRBJ1-1 | TRBV6-1 | CASSSRVGDTEAFF
12 | TRBJ1-2 | TRBV5-1 | CASSLQGNGYTF
15 | TRBJ2-3 | TRBV27 | CASSSPGLATDTQYF
18 | TRBJ2-6 | TRBV30 | CAWRRSGQGALGANVLTF
12 | TRBJ1-1 | TRBV29-1 | CSVVRGIAEAFF
16 | TRBJ2-7 | TRBV28 | CASSSLRLSGAYEQYF
16 | TRBJ2-5 | TRBV5-4 | CASSLGRAGGQETQYF
18 | TRBJ2-5 | TRBV2 | CASSVDGLAGGGGETQYF
12 | TRBJ1-4 | TRBV7-9 | CASSLTAEKLFF
14 | TRBJ2-1 | TRBV28 | CASMVRGSYNEQFF
15 | TRBJ1-5 | TRBV28 | CASSPGGPSNQPQHF
14 | TRBJ2-7 | TRBV7-7 | CASSPGLAGYEQYF
14 | TRBJ1-1 | TRBV27 | CASSFDRLVPEAFF
17 | TRBJ1-1 | TRBV18 | CASSPISQGKKNTEAFF
14 | TRBJ1-4 | TRBV9 | CASSVQGQGEKLFF
16 | TRBJ2-7 | TRBV5-4 | CASSLVGGSRSYEQYF
13 | TRBJ2-1 | TRBV6-5 | CASRETGLNEQFF
15 | TRBJ1-5 | TRBV19 | CASSIGIKTGQPQHF
14 | TRBJ2-7 | TRBV28 | CASSFSGGSYEQYF
17 | TRBJ2-1 | TRBV19 | CASSKGIAGSSYNEQFF
16 | TRBJ2-2 | TRBV5-1 | CASSFLAGVVAGELFF
15 | TRBJ2-5 | TRBV7-2 | CASSPEDSSQETQYF
15 | TRBJ1-1 | TRBV5-1 | CASSLAGTGGAEAFF
13 | TRBJ2-7 | TRBV7-9 | CASSFQGNNEQYF
14 | TRBJ1-5 | TRBV5-5 | CASSLAGSNQPQHF
12 | TRBJ1-2 | TRBV28 | CASKAAIYGYTF
15 | TRBJ1-2 | TRBV7-9 | CASSLPARDIYGYTF
14 | TRBJ2-7 | TRBV7-2 | CASSTQGGTYEQYF
17 | TRBJ2-7 | TRBV5-1 | CASSPGTIKASTYEQYF
15 | TRBJ1-2 | TRBV5-5 | CASSLAWQGAFGYTF
15 | TRBJ2-2 | TRBV28 | CASSFGGASTGELFF
13 | TRBJ2-7 | TRBV4-3 | CASSQNRDYEQYF
12 | TRBJ2-5 | TRBV25-1 | CASSEFGETQYF
15 | TRBJ2-7 | TRBV15 | CATSPSSRGKGEQYF
15 | TRBJ2-2 | TRBV7-8 | CASSSTGADTGELFF
13 | TRBJ2-1 | TRBV9 | CASSVRWEAEQFF
13 | TRBJ2-5 | TRBV18 | CASSPGQKETQYF